Detailed here is one T cell receptor (beta chain). TCRdb keeps only in-frame clones here, not all; method: immunoSEQ multiplex PCR. Here the sample spans approximately 80,000 clones, about 98% being singletons. The CDR3 consists of 16 residues. Losses at the gene ends were 3 bases for V and 4 bases for J; bases not matched to a gene: 0. Germline V gene sequence: CDR1 LGHNA, CDR2 YNFKEQ. These data come from a study of technical replicates of blood from a handful of donors. Sequenced: T cells isolated from PBMCs. The receptor's source is a human donor in good health. The chain joins TRBV4-2 to TRBJ2-1; 16 positions agree with TRBD2. The CDR3 DNA reads TGTGCCAGCAGCCAGGGACTAGCGGGAGGGTACAATGAGCAGTTCTTC. This encodes CASSQGLAGGYNEQFF.